This entry describes one T cell receptor (beta chain). The CDR3 has 15 residues. V lost 3 bases and J 3 bases, leaving 12 bases between the germline ends. Germline V lookup: CDR1 SGHVS, CDR2 FQNEAQ. Clones were sequenced by immunoSEQ multiplex PCR, and TCRdb holds only the in-frame ones, with some missing. The table records 210,000 or so clones, roughly nine tenths of them present only once. The data were taken from a study of control samples from healthy donors and cancer patients. The sequence was collected from a man aged 30 to 39 in good health. This chain joins TRBV7-8 and TRBJ1-5; D remains ambiguous. The sample was blood. The CDR3 DNA follows: TGTGCCAGCAGCTTCGACCGGAGGGTCAATCAGCCCCAGCATTTT. It translates to CASSFDRRVNQPQHF.